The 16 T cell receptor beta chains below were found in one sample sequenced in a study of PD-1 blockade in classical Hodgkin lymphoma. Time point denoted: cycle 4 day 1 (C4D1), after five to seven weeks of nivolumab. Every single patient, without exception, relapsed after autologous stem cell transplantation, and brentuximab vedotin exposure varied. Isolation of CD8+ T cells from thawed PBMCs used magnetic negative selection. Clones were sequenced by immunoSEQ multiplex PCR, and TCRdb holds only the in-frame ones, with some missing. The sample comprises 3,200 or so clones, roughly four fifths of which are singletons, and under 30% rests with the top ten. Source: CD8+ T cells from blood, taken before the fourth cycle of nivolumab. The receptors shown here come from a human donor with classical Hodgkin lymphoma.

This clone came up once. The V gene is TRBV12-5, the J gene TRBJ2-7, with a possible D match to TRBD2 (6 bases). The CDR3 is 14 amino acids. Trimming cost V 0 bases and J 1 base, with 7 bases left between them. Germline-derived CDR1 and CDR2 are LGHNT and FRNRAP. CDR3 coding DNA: TGTGCTAGTGGTTTGGTTAGCGGATCCTACGAGCAGTACTTC. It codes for CASGLVSGSYEQYF.

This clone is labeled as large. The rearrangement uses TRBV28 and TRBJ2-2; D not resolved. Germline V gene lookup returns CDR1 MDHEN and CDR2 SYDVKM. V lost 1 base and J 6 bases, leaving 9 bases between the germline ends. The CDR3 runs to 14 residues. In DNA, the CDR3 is TGTGCCAGCAGTTTATCGAGCGCGTCCGGGGAGCTGTTTTTT. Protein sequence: CASSLSSASGELFF.

CDR3 amino acids: CASSLLLAGADTQYF. CDR3 in DNA: TGTGCCAGCAGCTTATTGTTAGCGGGGGCAGATACGCAGTATTTT. V and J are TRBV7-6 and TRBJ2-3; 9 nucleotides line up with TRBD2. There are 15 residues in the CDR3. The V segment lost 2 bases and the J segment 4 bases; nucleotides outside the gene matches: 4. Germline-derived CDR1 and CDR2 are SGHVS and FNYEAQ.

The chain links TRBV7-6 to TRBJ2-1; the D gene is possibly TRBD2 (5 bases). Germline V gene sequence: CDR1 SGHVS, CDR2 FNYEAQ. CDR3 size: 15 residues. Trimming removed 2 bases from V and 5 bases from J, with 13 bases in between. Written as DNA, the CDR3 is TGTGCCAGCAGCTTACTAGCAGGCCAGGACAATGAGCAGTTCTTC. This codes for CASSLLAGQDNEQFF.

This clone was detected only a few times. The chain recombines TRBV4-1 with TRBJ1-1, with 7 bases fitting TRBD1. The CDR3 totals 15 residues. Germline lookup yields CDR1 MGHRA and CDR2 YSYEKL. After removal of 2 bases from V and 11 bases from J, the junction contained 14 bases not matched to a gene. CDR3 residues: CASSQSTGVGGWAFF. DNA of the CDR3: TGCGCCAGCAGCCAAAGCACAGGGGTTGGCGGATGGGCTTTCTTT.

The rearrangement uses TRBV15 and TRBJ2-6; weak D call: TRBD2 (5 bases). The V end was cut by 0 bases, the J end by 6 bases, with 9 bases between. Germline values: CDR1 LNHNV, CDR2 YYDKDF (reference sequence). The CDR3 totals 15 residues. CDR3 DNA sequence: TGTGCCACCAGCAGAGATCTCGGGGAGGCCAACGTCCTGACTTTC. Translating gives CATSRDLGEANVLTF.

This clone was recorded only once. The CDR3 DNA reads TGTGCCAGCAGTTACCCCGGGCCCGAGCAGTTCTTC. Protein sequence: CASSYPGPEQFF. J is TRBJ2-1 and V is TRBV6-5; D uncertain. CDR3 length: 12 residues. Germline V lookup: CDR1 MNHEY, CDR2 SVGAGI. V was trimmed by 2 bases and J by 10 bases, leaving 9 bases between them.

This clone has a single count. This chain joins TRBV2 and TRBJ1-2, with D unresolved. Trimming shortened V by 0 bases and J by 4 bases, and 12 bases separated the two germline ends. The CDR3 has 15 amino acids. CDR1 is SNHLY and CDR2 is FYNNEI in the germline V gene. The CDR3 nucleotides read TGTGCCAGCAGTGAAGCCTTCGTGGAGTTCTATGGCTACACCTTC. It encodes CASSEAFVEFYGYTF. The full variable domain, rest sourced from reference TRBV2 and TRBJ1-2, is EPEVTQTPSHQVTQMGQEVILRCVPISNHLYFYWYRQILGQKVEFLVSFYNNEISEKSEIFDDQFSVERPDGSNFTLKIRSTKLEDSAMYFCASSEAFVEFYGYTFGSGTRLTVV.

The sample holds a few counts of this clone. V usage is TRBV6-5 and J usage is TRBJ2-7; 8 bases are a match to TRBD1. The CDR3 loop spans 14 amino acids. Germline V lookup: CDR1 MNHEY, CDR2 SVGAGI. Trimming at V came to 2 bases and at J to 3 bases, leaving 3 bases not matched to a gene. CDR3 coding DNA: TGTGCCAGCAGTTACAGGACAGGGTTCTACGAGCAGTACTTC. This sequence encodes CASSYRTGFYEQYF.

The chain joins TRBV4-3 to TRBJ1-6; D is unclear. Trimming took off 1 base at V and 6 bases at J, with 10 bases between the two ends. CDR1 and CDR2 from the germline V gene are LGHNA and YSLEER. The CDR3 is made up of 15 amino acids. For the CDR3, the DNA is TGCGCCAGCAGCCAAGGGGATAGGGTTAATTCACCCCTCCACTTT. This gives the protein CASSQGDRVNSPLHF.

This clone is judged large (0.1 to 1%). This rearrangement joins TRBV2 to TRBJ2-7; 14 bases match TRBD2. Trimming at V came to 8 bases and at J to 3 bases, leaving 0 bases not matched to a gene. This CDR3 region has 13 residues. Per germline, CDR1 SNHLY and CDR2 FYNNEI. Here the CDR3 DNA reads TGTGCCAGCGGGACTAGCGGGAGCTACGAGCAGTACTTC. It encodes CASGTSGSYEQYF.

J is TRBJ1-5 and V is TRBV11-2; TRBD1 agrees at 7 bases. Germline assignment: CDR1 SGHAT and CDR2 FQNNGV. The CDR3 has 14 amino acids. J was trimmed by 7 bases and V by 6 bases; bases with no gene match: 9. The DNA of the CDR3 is TGTGCCAGCAGTATAACAGGGGCCAGCCAGCCCCAGCATTTT. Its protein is CASSITGASQPQHF.

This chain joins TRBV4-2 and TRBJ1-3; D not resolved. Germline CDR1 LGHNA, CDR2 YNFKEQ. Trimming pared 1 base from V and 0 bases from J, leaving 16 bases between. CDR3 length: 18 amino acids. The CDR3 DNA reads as TGTGCCAGCAGCCAAGTCGCGGGCGGCGTCAGCTCTGGAAACACCATATATTTT. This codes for CASSQVAGGVSSGNTIYF.

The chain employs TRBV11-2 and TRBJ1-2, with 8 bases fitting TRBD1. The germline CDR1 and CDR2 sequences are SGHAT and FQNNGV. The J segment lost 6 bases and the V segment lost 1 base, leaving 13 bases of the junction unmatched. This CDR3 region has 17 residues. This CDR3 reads CASSLAGQGEGDNGYTF. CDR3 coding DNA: TGTGCCAGCAGCTTAGCCGGACAGGGCGAAGGGGACAATGGCTACACCTTC.

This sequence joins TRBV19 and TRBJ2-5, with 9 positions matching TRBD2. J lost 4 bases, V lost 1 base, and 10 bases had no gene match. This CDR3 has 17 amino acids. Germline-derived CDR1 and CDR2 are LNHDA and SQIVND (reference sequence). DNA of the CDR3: TGTGCCAGTAGTATAGTGTTTAGCGGGAGTGTTGGAGAGACCCAGTACTTC. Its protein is CASSIVFSGSVGETQYF.

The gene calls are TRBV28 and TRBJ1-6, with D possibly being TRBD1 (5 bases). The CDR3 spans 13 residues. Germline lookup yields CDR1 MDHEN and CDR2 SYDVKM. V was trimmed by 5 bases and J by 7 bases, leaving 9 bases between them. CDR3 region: CASSGGANSPLHF. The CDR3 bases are TGTGCCAGCAGTGGGGGAGCAAATTCACCCCTCCACTTT.